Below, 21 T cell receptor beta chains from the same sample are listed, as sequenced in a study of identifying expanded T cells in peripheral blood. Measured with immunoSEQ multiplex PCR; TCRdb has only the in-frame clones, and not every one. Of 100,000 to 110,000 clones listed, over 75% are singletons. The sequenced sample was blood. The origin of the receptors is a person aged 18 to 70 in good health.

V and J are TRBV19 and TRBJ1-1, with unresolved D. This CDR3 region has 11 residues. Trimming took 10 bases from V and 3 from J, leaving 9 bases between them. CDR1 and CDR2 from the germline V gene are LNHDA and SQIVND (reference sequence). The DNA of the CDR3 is TGTGCCACCCACAGTTACACTGAAGCTTTCTTT. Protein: CATHSYTEAFF.

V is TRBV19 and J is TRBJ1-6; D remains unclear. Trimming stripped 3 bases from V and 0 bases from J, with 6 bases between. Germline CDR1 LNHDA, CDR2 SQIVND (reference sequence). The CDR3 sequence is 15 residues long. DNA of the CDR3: TGTGCCAGTAGTATCACCGACTCCTATAATTCACCCCTCCACTTT. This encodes CASSITDSYNSPLHF.

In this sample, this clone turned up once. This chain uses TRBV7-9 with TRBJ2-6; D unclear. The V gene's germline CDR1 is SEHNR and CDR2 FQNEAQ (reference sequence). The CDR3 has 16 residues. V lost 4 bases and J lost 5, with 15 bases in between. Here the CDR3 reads CASSYNRQSRANVLTF. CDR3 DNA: TGTGCCAGCAGCTATAACCGACAAAGTCGGGCCAACGTCCTGACTTTC.

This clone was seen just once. The CDR3 loop is CASSSTGYWTGELFF. For the CDR3, the DNA is TGTGCCAGCAGCTCCACAGGGTATTGGACCGGGGAGCTGTTTTTT. The gene calls are TRBV7-9 and TRBJ2-2, with D perhaps matching TRBD1 (6 bases). The ends were cut back, 4 bases at V and 5 bases at J, with 14 bases in the middle. Germline assignment: CDR1 SEHNR and CDR2 FQNEAQ (reference sequence). The length of the CDR3 is 15 residues.

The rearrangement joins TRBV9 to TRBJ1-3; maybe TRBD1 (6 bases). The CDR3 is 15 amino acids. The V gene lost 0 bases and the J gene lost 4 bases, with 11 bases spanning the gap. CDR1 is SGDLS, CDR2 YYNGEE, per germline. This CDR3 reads CASSVAPGGGNTIYF. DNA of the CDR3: TGTGCCAGCAGCGTAGCCCCCGGGGGCGGAAACACCATATATTTT.

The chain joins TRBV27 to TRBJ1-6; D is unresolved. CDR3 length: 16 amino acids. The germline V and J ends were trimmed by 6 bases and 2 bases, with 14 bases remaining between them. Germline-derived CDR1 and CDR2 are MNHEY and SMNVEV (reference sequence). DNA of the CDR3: TGTGCCAGCAGCCCCCTTTCGAGGACCTATAATTCACCCCTCCACTTT. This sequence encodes CASSPLSRTYNSPLHF.

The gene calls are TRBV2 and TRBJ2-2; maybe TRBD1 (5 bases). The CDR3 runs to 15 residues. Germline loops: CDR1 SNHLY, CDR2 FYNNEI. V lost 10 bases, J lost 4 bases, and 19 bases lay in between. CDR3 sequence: CATAEGHGFTGELFF. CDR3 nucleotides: TGTGCCACCGCGGAAGGACATGGGTTCACCGGGGAGCTGTTTTTT.

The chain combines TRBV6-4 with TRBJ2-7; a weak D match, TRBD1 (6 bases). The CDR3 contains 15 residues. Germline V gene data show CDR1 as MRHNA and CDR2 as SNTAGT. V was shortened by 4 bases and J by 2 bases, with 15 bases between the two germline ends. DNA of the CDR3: TGTGCCAGCAGTGTCGCCCCTGACAGGCCCTACGAGCAGTACTTC. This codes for CASSVAPDRPYEQYF.

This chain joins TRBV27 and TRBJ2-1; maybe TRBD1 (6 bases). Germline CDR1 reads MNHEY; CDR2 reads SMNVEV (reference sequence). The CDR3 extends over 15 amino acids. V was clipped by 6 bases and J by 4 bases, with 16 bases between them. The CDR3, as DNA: TGTGCCAGCAGGAGGCCGGGACATAGTTACAATGAGCAGTTCTTC. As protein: CASRRPGHSYNEQFF.

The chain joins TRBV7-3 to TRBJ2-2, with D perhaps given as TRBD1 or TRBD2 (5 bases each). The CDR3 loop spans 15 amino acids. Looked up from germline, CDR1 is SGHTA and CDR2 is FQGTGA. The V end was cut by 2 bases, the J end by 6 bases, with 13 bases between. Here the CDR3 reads CASSLGGAKAGELFF. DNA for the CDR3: TGTGCCAGCAGCTTAGGGGGAGCGAAGGCCGGGGAGCTGTTTTTT.

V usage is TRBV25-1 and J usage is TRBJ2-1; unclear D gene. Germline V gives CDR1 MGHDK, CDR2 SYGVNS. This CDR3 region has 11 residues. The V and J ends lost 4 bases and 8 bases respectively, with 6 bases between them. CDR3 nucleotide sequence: TGTGCCAGCAGTGTGGGCCATGAGCAGTTCTTC. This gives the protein CASSVGHEQFF.

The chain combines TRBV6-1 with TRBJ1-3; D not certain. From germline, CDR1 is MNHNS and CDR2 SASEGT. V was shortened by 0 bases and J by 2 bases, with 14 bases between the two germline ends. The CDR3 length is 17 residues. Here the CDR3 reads CASSEAHRNNPGNTIYF. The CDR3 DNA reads TGTGCCAGCAGTGAAGCCCACAGAAATAACCCTGGAAACACCATATATTTT.

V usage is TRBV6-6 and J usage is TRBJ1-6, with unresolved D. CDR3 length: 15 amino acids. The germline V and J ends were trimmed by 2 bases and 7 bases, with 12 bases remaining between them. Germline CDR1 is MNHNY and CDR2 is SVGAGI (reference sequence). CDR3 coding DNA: TGTGCCAGCAGTTACCACATGGAGAGAAATTCACCCCTCCACTTT. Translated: CASSYHMERNSPLHF.

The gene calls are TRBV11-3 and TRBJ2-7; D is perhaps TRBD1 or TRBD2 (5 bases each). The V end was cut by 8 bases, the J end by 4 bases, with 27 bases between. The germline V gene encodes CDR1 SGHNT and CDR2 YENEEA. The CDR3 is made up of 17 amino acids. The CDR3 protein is CASGQGLSETGIYEQYF. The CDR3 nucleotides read TGTGCCAGCGGACAAGGGCTCTCGGAAACCGGGATTTACGAGCAGTACTTC.

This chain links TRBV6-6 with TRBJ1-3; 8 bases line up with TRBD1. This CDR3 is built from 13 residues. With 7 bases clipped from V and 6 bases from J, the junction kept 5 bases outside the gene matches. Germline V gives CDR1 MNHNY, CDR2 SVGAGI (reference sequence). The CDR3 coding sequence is TGTGCCAGCATCCCGGACAGGGCAAACACCATATATTTT. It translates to CASIPDRANTIYF.

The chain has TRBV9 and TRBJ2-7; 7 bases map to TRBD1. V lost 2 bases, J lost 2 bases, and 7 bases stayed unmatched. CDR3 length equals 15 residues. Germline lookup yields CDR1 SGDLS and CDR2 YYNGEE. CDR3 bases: TGTGCCAGCAGCGTGTCATACAGGGGTCCCTACGAGCAGTACTTC. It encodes CASSVSYRGPYEQYF.

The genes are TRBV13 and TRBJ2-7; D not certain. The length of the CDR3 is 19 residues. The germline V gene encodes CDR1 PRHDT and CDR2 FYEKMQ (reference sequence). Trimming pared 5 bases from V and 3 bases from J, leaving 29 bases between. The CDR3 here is CASSLIKSFRSEDVYEQYF. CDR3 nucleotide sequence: TGTGCCAGCAGCCTCATTAAATCATTCAGGAGCGAGGACGTCTACGAGCAGTACTTC.

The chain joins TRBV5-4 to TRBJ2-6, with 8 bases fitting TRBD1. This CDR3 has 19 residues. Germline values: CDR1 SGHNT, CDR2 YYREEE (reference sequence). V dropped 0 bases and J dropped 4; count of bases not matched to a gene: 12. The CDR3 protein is CASSLVQGAIITGANVLTF. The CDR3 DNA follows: TGTGCCAGCAGCTTGGTGCAGGGGGCAATAATAACAGGGGCCAACGTCCTGACTTTC.

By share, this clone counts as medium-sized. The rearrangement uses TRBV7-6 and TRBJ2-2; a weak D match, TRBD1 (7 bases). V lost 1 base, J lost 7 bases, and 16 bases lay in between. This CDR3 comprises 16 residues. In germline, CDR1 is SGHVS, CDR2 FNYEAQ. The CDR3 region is CASSLEPGGSDGELFF. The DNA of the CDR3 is TGTGCCAGCAGCTTAGAACCAGGGGGGAGTGACGGGGAGCTGTTTTTT.

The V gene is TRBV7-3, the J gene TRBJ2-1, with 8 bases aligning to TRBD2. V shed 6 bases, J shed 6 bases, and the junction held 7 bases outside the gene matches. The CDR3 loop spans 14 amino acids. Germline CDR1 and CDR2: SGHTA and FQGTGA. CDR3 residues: CASRVAGTSNEQFF. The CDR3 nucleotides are TGTGCCAGCAGAGTAGCGGGGACGAGCAATGAGCAGTTCTTC.

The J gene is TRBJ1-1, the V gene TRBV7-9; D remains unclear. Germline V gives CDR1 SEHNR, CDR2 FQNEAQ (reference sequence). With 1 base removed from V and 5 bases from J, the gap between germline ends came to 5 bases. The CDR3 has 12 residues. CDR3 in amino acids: CASSLGWTEAFF. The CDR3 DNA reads TGTGCCAGCAGCTTAGGGTGGACTGAAGCTTTCTTT.